Each of the 17 T cell receptor beta chains below was sequenced from the same sample in a study of T cell changes during pregnancy in multiple sclerosis. Here immunoSEQ multiplex PCR was the method, and the copy in TCRdb shows in-frame clones only, minus some. In the table there are about 36,000 clones, 90% to 95% of which are singletons. The sample was CD4+ T cells from peripheral blood mononuclear cells, taken in the third trimester of pregnancy. The source is a female donor in good health, enrolled as a control in a pregnancy study.

The chain links TRBV29-1 to TRBJ1-1; 9 nucleotides match TRBD1. Germline V lookup: CDR1 SQVTM, CDR2 ANQGSEA. J gave up 3 bases and V 4 bases, and 6 bases lay outside the gene matches. CDR3 length: 14 residues. The CDR3: CSVADRGRHTEAFF. DNA of the CDR3: TGCAGCGTTGCCGACAGGGGGAGGCACACTGAAGCTTTCTTT. Looking up the rest from reference TRBV29-1 and TRBJ1-1 gives the full variable domain: SAVISQKPSRDICQRGTSLTIQCQVDSQVTMMFWYRQQPGQSLTLIATANQGSEATYESGFVIDKFPISRPNLTFSTLTVSNMSPEDSSIYLCSVADRGRHTEAFFGQGTRLTVV.

The rearrangement uses TRBV7-8 and TRBJ2-7; the match to TRBD1 covers 8 bases. The germline CDR1 and CDR2 sequences are SGHVS and FQNEAQ. The ends lost 1 base at V and 1 base at J; junction bases unmatched: 0. CDR3 length: 14 residues. The CDR3 reads CASSLGTGSYEQYF. The CDR3 coding sequence is TGTGCCAGCAGCTTAGGGACAGGGTCCTACGAGCAGTACTTC.

The chain employs TRBV19 and TRBJ2-1, with D perhaps matching TRBD1 (6 bases). The CDR3 has 14 residues. Trimming took 4 bases from V and 7 from J, leaving 14 bases between them. The V gene's germline CDR1 is LNHDA and CDR2 SQIVND (reference sequence). The CDR3 reads CASSTGTFFNEQFF. CDR3 coding DNA: TGTGCCAGTAGTACTGGGACATTTTTTAATGAGCAGTTCTTC. Drawing the rest from reference TRBV19 and TRBJ2-1, the complete variable domain is DGGITQSPKYLFRKEGQNVTLSCEQNLNHDAMYWYRQDPGQGLRLIYYSQIVNDFQKGDIAEGYSVSREKKESFPLTVTSAQKNPTAFYLCASSTGTFFNEQFFGPGTRLTVL.

This chain joins TRBV6-6 and TRBJ1-1; 9 positions agree with TRBD1. The CDR3 consists of 12 residues. CDR1 is MNHNY and CDR2 is SVGAGI in the germline V gene (reference sequence). CDR3 bases: TGTGCGGGACAGGGTTCGAACACTGAAGCTTTCTTT. Its protein is CAGQGSNTEAFF.

V and J are TRBV5-1 and TRBJ2-1; 7 bases match TRBD1. The CDR3 spans 15 residues. J lost 4 bases, V lost 3 bases, and 7 bases had no gene match. From germline, CDR1 is SGHRS and CDR2 YFSETQ. The CDR3 loop is CASSWGTVDYNEQFF. CDR3 DNA sequence: TGCGCCAGCAGCTGGGGGACAGTCGATTACAATGAGCAGTTCTTC.

The chain couples TRBV27 to TRBJ1-1, with TRBD1 matching 8 bases. Germline-derived CDR1 and CDR2 are MNHEY and SMNVEV (reference sequence). V lost 2 bases, J lost 5 bases, and 19 bases stayed unmatched. This CDR3 contains 19 residues. DNA for the CDR3: TGTGCCAGCAGTTTAGGTGGCGCAGGGGGCTATGGGGTTTGGACTGAAGCTTTCTTT. Translation: CASSLGGAGGYGVWTEAFF.

This chain connects TRBV6-5 to TRBJ1-6, with D possibly TRBD1 on 6 matching bases. This CDR3 comprises 15 residues. The V gene's germline CDR1 is MNHEY and CDR2 SVGAGI. Between the trimmed V and J ends, which lost 2 bases and 2 bases, there was a span of 7 bases. The DNA for the CDR3 is TGTGCCAGCAGTTACGGGGGCACCTATAATTCACCCCTCCACTTT. This gives the protein CASSYGGTYNSPLHF.

CDR3 sequence: CASGGDSNQPQHF. CDR3 nucleotides: TGTGCCAGCGGAGGTGATAGCAATCAGCCCCAGCATTTT. The chain links TRBV6-5 to TRBJ1-5; D remains ambiguous. Germline CDR1 MNHEY, CDR2 SVGAGI. The V gene lost 8 bases and the J gene lost 0 bases, with 8 bases spanning the gap. The CDR3 length is 13 residues.

The chain recombines TRBV29-1 with TRBJ2-7; no clear D gene. The CDR3 covers 14 residues. Germline CDR1 reads SQVTM; CDR2 reads ANQGSEA. V lost 4 bases to trimming and J lost 0 bases, with 13 bases between them. The CDR3 nucleotides are TGCAGCGTTGGGGTGCGGTCTCTCTCCTACGAGCAGTACTTC. Amino acid sequence: CSVGVRSLSYEQYF.

As DNA, the CDR3 is TGCAGCGTTGGACAGGGGGCCGGCGAGCAGTACTTC. This sequence encodes CSVGQGAGEQYF. This rearrangement joins TRBV29-1 to TRBJ2-7, with 10 nucleotides matching TRBD1. Germline CDR1 SQVTM, CDR2 ANQGSEA. V was clipped by 4 bases and J by 6 bases; unmatched bases: 3. The CDR3 length is 12 residues.

The table lists this clone with a count of one. V gene TRBV7-2 combines with J gene TRBJ1-6; 10 bases fit TRBD1. Germline-derived CDR1 and CDR2 are SGHTA and FQGNSA. CDR3 size: 15 residues. Trimming at V came to 4 bases and at J to 8 bases, leaving 5 bases not matched to a gene. CDR3 region: CASSSGQGGYSPLHF. CDR3 nucleotides: TGTGCCAGCAGCTCCGGACAGGGGGGTTATTCACCCCTCCACTTT.

V usage is TRBV10-3 and J usage is TRBJ2-1; 7 positions match TRBD2. The V and J ends lost 0 bases and 15 bases, in that order; junction bases with no gene match: 8. The germline gives CDR1 ENHRY, CDR2 SYGVKD. The CDR3 runs 13 residues. CDR3 residues: CAISESNGAGRFF. CDR3 bases: TGTGCCATCAGTGAGTCGAATGGAGCGGGGCGGTTCTTC.

This rearrangement joins TRBV28 to TRBJ1-1, with 9 bases lining up with TRBD1. Germline V gene lookup returns CDR1 MDHEN and CDR2 SYDVKM. This CDR3 is built from 15 residues. The V and J ends lost 6 bases and 2 bases, in that order; junction bases with no gene match: 7. CDR3 nucleotide sequence: TGTGCCAGCAGGGGACAGGGATTGGGTAACACTGAAGCTTTCTTT. Translating gives CASRGQGLGNTEAFF.

V usage is TRBV4-1 and J usage is TRBJ2-3; 10 bases align to TRBD2. The CDR3 is 15 amino acids. Losses at the gene ends were 4 bases for V and 3 bases for J; bases not matched to a gene: 4. Germline-derived CDR1 and CDR2 are MGHRA and YSYEKL. CDR3 region: CASSRGLAATDTQYF. DNA of the CDR3: TGCGCCAGCAGCCGCGGACTAGCGGCAACAGATACGCAGTATTTT.

DNA of the CDR3: TGTGCCAGCAGCACCGGGACAGGGGGCTCCGGGGAGCTGTTTTTT. Translating it yields CASSTGTGGSGELFF. J is TRBJ2-2 and V is TRBV6-5; 12 bases fit TRBD1. Trimming took 6 bases from V and 6 from J; bases not matched to a gene: 5. Germline-derived CDR1 and CDR2 are MNHEY and SVGAGI. The CDR3 extends over 15 amino acids.

The chain employs TRBV6-5 and TRBJ1-2; D ambiguous. The length of the CDR3 is 13 residues. V lost 0 bases and J lost 8, with 10 bases in between. Germline V gene data show CDR1 as MNHEY and CDR2 as SVGAGI. DNA for the CDR3: TGTGCCAGCAGTTACTCGAGGGAATTCGGCTACACCTTC. Its translation: CASSYSREFGYTF.

The J gene is TRBJ2-7, the V gene TRBV9; TRBD1 is a possible D gene (6 bases). V was pared by 4 bases and J by 6 bases, with 17 bases between. The germline gives CDR1 SGDLS, CDR2 YYNGEE. The length of the CDR3 is 14 residues. As DNA, the CDR3 is TGTGCCAGCAGCTCCCGACAGGCGCTCTCCGAGCAGTACTTC. It encodes CASSSRQALSEQYF. The full variable domain, rest sourced from reference TRBV9 and TRBJ2-7, is DSGVTQTPKHLITATGQRVTLRCSPRSGDLSVYWYQQSLDQGLQFLIQYYNGEERAKGNILERFSAQQFPDLHSELNLSSLELGDSALYFCASSSRQALSEQYFGPGTRLTVT.